Presented here are 15 T cell receptor beta chains from one specimen sequenced in a study of regulatory T cells in long-lasting Graves disease. Through Arm-PCR of CDR3 regions and iRepertoire HTBI primers, TCR beta libraries were built. TCRdb passed the multiplex PCR reads through MiXCR, listing each CDR3 protein once. The sample lists 350,000 to 550,000 distinct CDR3 sequences; about 15% were seen once. The time point: newly diagnosed GD, antithyroid drugs for less than 3 months. RNA extracted from PBMCs served as the sequencing template. The same sample was also used in a study of T cells in Graves' hyperthyroidism and ophthalmopathy.

Specimen: peripheral blood mononuclear cells (PBMCs), collected at new diagnosis, from a patient treated with antithyroid drugs. The receptors were gathered from a woman in her 50s with Graves disease.

This clonotype showed up many times. The J gene is TRBJ1-5, the V gene TRBV28; TRBD1 agrees at 9 bases. The ends lost 5 bases at V and 3 bases at J; junction bases unmatched: 8. CDR1 and CDR2 (germline): MDHEN, SYDVKM. The CDR3 sequence is 16 residues long. This chain's CDR3 is CASSTGTGTTNQPQHF. In DNA form, the CDR3 reads TGTGCCAGCAGTACCGGGACAGGGACTACCAATCAGCCCCAGCATTTT.

This clonotype was seen a handful of times. This sequence joins TRBV20-1 and TRBJ2-3; 7 bases map to TRBD1. The germline V gene encodes CDR1 DFQATT and CDR2 SNEGSKA (reference sequence). Germline trimming cut 6 bases from V and 2 bases from J; bases unmatched to any gene: 11. The CDR3 is 15 residues long. CDR3 protein: CSATTPTGNTDTQYF. Here the CDR3 DNA reads TGCAGTGCAACCACCCCGACAGGGAACACAGATACGCAGTATTTT.

This clonotype occurred a few times. The CDR3 DNA reads as TGTGCCAGCAGTTACGAGGGAATGGGGAATTCACCCCTCCACTTT. Protein product: CASSYEGMGNSPLHF. This chain uses TRBV6-2 or TRBV6-3 with TRBJ1-6; no clear D gene. Trimming took off 2 bases at V and 7 bases at J, with 12 bases between the two ends. CDR1 is MNHEY, CDR2 SVGEGT, per germline. This CDR3 contains 15 residues.

This clonotype was counted many times. The chain uses TRBV12-3 or TRBV12-4 and TRBJ2-7; no reliable D call. V was pared by 2 bases and J by 1 base, with 6 bases between. The CDR3 is 13 residues long. For the CDR3, the DNA is TGTGCCAGCAGTTTAACCCAATCCTACGAGCAGTACTTC. This translates into CASSLTQSYEQYF.

The sample holds many counts of this clonotype. V gene TRBV9 combines with J gene TRBJ1-3, with TRBD1 as a possible D gene (5 bases). Germline CDR1 SGDLS, CDR2 YYNGEE. The CDR3 length is 15 residues. The germline V and J ends were trimmed by 0 bases and 4 bases, with 11 bases remaining between them. In nucleotides, the CDR3 is TGTGCCAGCAGCGTAGAGCTGGGGGTCGGAAACACCATATATTTT. This codes for CASSVELGVGNTIYF.

V gene TRBV12-3 or TRBV12-4 combines with J gene TRBJ1-2; 7 nucleotides agree with TRBD1. V lost 0 bases and J lost 8; bases outside the gene matches: 6. The CDR3 runs 14 residues. CDR3 coding DNA: TGTGCCAGCAGTTTAGCGGAGGGGGCAGGAGGCTACACCTTC. It yields the protein CASSLAEGAGGYTF.

This clonotype was seen at least ten times. The chain is built from TRBV12-3 or TRBV12-4 and TRBJ2-1, with no clear D. The V end was cut by 3 bases, the J end by 6 bases, with 9 bases between. The CDR3 has 13 residues. For the CDR3, the DNA is TGTGCCAGCAGTTTTAACTATCCCAATGAGCAGTTCTTC. As protein: CASSFNYPNEQFF.

This clonotype was seen at least ten times. The gene calls are TRBV7-9 and TRBJ2-5, with 13 nucleotides matching TRBD2. CDR3 size: 18 residues. The J segment lost 4 bases and the V segment lost 3 bases, leaving 11 bases of the junction unmatched. Looked up from germline, CDR1 is SEHNR and CDR2 is FQNEAQ (reference sequence). CDR3 sequence (DNA): TGTGCCAGCAGCTTTTGGCGTACTAGCGGGAGGGCCCGAGAGACCCAGTACTTC. It encodes CASSFWRTSGRARETQYF.

This clonotype has a handful of counts. This chain connects TRBV19 to TRBJ2-7; 9 nucleotides match TRBD2. This CDR3 has 16 amino acids. Trimming took 3 bases from V and 2 from J; bases not matched to a gene: 8. CDR1 LNHDA and CDR2 SQIVND come from the germline V gene (reference sequence). The CDR3 loop reads CASSIGLAGPTYEQYF. For the CDR3, the DNA is TGTGCCAGTAGTATCGGCCTAGCGGGACCGACCTACGAGCAGTACTTC. Together with reference TRBV19 and TRBJ2-7, the CDR3 gives the full variable domain: DGGITQSPKYLFRKEGQNVTLSCEQNLNHDAMYWYRQDPGQGLRLIYYSQIVNDFQKGDIAEGYSVSREKKESFPLTVTSAQKNPTAFYLCASSIGLAGPTYEQYFGPGTRLTVT.

This clonotype was detected many times. V and J are TRBV12-3 or TRBV12-4 and TRBJ1-1, with D possibly TRBD1 on 5 matching bases. This CDR3 region has 13 residues. Trimming pared 2 bases from V and 11 bases from J, leaving 15 bases between. The CDR3 DNA follows: TGTGCCAGCAGTTTAACGCAGGGAGTTGGTGCTTTCTTT. Protein product: CASSLTQGVGAFF.

The rearrangement uses TRBV20-1 and TRBJ2-7, with a possible D match to TRBD1 (5 bases). The CDR3 extends over 14 amino acids. The germline CDR1 and CDR2 sequences are DFQATT and SNEGSKA (reference sequence). The V gene lost 1 base and the J gene lost 3 bases, with 13 bases spanning the gap. CDR3 DNA sequence: TGCAGTGCTAGAGGGGGCCAGTTTAGCTACGAGCAGTACTTC. Encoded protein: CSARGGQFSYEQYF.

The table lists this clonotype with many counts. The rearrangement joins TRBV30 to TRBJ2-1; tentatively, D is TRBD1 (5 bases). Per germline, CDR1 GTSNPN and CDR2 SVGIG (reference sequence). The CDR3 length is 13 residues. The V end lost 2 bases, the J end lost 4 bases, and 9 bases lay between the germline ends. The CDR3 sequence is CAWSQGWYNEQFF. The CDR3 DNA reads TGTGCCTGGAGTCAGGGCTGGTACAATGAGCAGTTCTTC.

This clonotype was found many times. CDR3 sequence (DNA): TGTGCCAGCAGCCGCCCGGGAGTGAACACTGAAGCTTTCTTT. Translated: CASSRPGVNTEAFF. The chain uses TRBV27 and TRBJ1-1; D is uncertain. The CDR3 spans 14 residues. Germline CDR1 MNHEY, CDR2 SMNVEV (reference sequence). The ends were cut back, 6 bases at V and 0 bases at J, with 11 bases in the middle.

This clonotype has at least ten counts. At one end the junction does not follow the germline gene, possibly because of a read error. The V gene is TRBV5-1, the J gene TRBJ1-5; TRBD1 matches at 10 bases. CDR1 SGHRS and CDR2 YFSETQ come from the germline V gene. The CDR3 runs to 14 residues. The CDR3 DNA sequence: TGTGCCAGCAGCACCGGGACAGGGGATCAGCCCCAGCATTTT. As protein: CASSTGTGDQPQHF.

The chain has TRBV6-1 and TRBJ2-1; 16 bases align to TRBD2. The CDR3 length is 20 residues. After removal of 8 bases from V and 0 bases from J, the junction contained 13 bases not matched to a gene. The germline V gene encodes CDR1 MNHNS and CDR2 SASEGT. The CDR3 loop is CASFREGLAGGSFSYNEQFF. The CDR3 coding sequence is TGTGCCAGCTTCCGAGAGGGACTAGCGGGAGGGTCGTTCTCCTACAATGAGCAGTTCTTC.